The subject of this entry is one T cell receptor beta chain. This sample's treatment: randomized to nivolumab then ipilimumab (arm A) or the reverse (arm B). DNA-damaging chemotherapy had not been given to any patient beforehand. PBMC sorting kept live CD3+CD8+ cells without CD19 or CD56. The CDR3 is 15 residues long. Germline V gives CDR1 LNHNV, CDR2 YYDKDF (reference sequence). With 5 bases clipped from V and 0 bases from J, the junction kept 3 bases outside the gene matches. Clones were read by immunoSEQ multiplex PCR, and TCRdb kept only the in-frame ones, dropping some. Of tens of thousands of clones in the sample, over 80% were seen once. This specimen comes from a study of sequential checkpoint blockade in melanoma. About the research overall: Arm A got nivolumab then ipilimumab; arm B the reverse, 1:1.

Sequencing used CD8+ T cells sorted from blood (inferred from file names), obtained from a patient given nivolumab and ipilimumab in sequence. This rearrangement joins TRBV15 to TRBJ1-2; the match to TRBD1 covers 10 bases. This TCR was recovered from a human donor with melanoma. The chain's CDR3 is CATSYGQGANYGYTF. The CDR3 DNA follows: TGTGCCACCAGCTATGGACAGGGGGCTAACTATGGCTACACCTTC. Looking up the rest from reference TRBV15 and TRBJ1-2 gives the full variable domain: DAMVIQNPRYQVTQFGKPVTLSCSQTLNHNVMYWYQQKSSQAPKLLFHYYDKDFNNEADTPDNFQSRRPNTSFCFLDIRSPGLGDTAMYLCATSYGQGANYGYTFGSGTRLTVV.